What follows describes a single T cell receptor (beta chain). This sample was included in a study of shared clonotypes between healthy human individuals. Across the study: Researchers assigned three CD4 naive, three CD4 memory, two CD8 naive and one CD8 memory plate to each donor.

The CDR3 sequence is 13 residues long. Per germline, CDR1 SQVTM and CDR2 ANQGSEA. V was clipped by 3 bases and J by 1 base, with 9 bases between them. Assay: immunoSEQ multiplex PCR; the TCRdb copy retains only in-frame clones and omits some. There are about 2.2 million clones in the sample; 85% to 95% occur only once, and about 1.5% lies in the top ten. As defined, naive CD8 cells were CD45RO-negative and positively selected for CCR7, with terminally differentiated effector memory CD45RA+ cells excluded. J is TRBJ2-5 and V is TRBV29-1; no firm D call. The specimen sequenced was naive CD8+ T cells from PBMCs. The clonotype comes from a man aged 18 to 35 in good health. Some clones in this sample may be carry-over from other donors' samples. This CDR3 is CSVDIGFQETQYF. The CDR3, as DNA: TGCAGCGTTGATATAGGCTTCCAAGAGACCCAGTACTTC.